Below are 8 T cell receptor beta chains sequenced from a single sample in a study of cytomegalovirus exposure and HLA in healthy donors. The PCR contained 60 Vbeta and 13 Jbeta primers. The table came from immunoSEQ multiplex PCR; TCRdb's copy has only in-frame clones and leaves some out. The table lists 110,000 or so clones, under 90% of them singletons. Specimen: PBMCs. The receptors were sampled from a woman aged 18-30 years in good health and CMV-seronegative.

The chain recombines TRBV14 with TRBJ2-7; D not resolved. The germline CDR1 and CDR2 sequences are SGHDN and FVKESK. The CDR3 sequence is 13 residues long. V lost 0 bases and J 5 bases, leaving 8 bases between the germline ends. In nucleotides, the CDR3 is TGTGCCAGCAGCCAAGATCTTGTAGACGAGCAGTACTTC. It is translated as CASSQDLVDEQYF.

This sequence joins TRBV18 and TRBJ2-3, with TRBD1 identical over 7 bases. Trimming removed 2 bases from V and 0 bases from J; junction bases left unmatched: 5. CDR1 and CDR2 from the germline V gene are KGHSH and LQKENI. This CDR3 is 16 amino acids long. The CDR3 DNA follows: TGTGCCAGCTCACCAGTGAGGGGACAGAGCACAGATACGCAGTATTTT. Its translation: CASSPVRGQSTDTQYF.

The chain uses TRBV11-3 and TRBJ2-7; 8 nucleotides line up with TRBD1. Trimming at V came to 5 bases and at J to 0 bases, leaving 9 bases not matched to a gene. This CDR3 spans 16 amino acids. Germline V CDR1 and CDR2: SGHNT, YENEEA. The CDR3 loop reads CASSLGTGDLSYEQYV. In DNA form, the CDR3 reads TGTGCCAGCAGCCTGGGGACAGGTGACCTCTCCTACGAGCAGTACGTC.

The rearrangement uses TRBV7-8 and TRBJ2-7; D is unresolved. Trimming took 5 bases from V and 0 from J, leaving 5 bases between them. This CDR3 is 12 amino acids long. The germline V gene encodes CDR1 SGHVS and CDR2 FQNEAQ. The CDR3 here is CASSPGSYEQYF. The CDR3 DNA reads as TGTGCCAGCAGCCCAGGCTCCTACGAGCAGTACTTC.

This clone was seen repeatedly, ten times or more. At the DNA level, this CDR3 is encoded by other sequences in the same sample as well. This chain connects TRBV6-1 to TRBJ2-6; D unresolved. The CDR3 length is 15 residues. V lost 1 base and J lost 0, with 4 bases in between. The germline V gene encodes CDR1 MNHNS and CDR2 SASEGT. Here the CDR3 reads CASSEDSSGANVLTF. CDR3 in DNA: TGTGCCAGCAGTGAAGACAGCTCTGGGGCCAACGTCCTGACTTTC.

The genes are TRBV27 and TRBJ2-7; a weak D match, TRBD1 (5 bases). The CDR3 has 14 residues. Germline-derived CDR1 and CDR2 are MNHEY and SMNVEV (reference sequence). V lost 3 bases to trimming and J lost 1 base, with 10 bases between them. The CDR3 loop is CASSLAGPSYEQYF. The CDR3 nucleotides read TGTGCCAGCAGTTTGGCAGGGCCATCCTACGAGCAGTACTTC.

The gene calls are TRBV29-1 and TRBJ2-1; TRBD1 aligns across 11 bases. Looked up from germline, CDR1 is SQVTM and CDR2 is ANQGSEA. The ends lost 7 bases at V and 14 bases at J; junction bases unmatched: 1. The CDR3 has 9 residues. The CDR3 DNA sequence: TGCAGCGGGGACAGGGGGAAGTTCTTC. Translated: CSGDRGKFF.

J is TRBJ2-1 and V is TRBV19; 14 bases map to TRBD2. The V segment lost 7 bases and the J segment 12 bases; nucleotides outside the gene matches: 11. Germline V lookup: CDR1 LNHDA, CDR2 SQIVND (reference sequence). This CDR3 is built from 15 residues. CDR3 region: CASKGPGLAGDGQFF. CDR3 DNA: TGTGCCAGTAAGGGTCCGGGACTAGCGGGAGATGGGCAGTTCTTC.